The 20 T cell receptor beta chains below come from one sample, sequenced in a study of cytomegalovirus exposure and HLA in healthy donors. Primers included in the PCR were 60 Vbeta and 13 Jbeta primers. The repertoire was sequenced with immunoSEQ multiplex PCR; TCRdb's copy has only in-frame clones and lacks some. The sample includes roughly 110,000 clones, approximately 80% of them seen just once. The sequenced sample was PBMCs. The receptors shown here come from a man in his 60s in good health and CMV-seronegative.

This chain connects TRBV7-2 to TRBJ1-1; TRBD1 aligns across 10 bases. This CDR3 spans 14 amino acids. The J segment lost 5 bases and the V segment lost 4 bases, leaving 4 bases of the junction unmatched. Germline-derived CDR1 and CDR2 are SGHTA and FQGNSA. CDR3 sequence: CASSSDRGLTEAFF. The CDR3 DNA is TGTGCCAGCAGCTCCGACAGGGGGCTTACTGAAGCTTTCTTT.

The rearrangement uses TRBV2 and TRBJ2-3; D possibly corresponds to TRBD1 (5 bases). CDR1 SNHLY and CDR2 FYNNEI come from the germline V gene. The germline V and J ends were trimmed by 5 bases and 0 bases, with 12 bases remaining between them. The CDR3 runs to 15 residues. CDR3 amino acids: CASSFRQFSTDTQYF. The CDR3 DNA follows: TGTGCCAGCAGTTTTAGACAGTTTAGCACAGATACGCAGTATTTT.

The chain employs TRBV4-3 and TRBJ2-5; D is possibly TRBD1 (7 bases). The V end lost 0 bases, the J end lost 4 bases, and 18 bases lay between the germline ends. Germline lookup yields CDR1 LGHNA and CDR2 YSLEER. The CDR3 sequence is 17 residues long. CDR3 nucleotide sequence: TGCGCCAGCAGCCAAGATCCACCCCAGGGGGAGGCAGAGACCCAGTACTTC. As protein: CASSQDPPQGEAETQYF.

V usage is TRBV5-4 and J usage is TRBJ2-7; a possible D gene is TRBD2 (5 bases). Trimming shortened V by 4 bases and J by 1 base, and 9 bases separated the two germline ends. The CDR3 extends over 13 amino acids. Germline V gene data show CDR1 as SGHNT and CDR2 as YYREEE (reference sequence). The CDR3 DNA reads TGTGCCAGCAGCCCCGGGGTGTCCTACGAGCAGTACTTC. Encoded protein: CASSPGVSYEQYF.

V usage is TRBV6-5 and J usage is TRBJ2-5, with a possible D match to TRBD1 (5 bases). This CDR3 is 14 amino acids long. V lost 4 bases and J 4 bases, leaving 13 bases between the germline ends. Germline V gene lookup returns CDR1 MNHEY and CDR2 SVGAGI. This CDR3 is CASSSRVFGETQYF. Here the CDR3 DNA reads TGTGCCAGCAGTTCCAGGGTTTTTGGAGAGACCCAGTACTTC.

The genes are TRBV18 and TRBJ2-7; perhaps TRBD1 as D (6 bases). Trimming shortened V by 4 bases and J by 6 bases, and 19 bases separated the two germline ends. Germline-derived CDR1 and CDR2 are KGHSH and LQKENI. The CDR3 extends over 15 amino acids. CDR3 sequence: CASSHDRMGWGEQYV. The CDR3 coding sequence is TGTGCCAGCTCACACGACAGGATGGGGTGGGGCGAGCAGTACGTC.

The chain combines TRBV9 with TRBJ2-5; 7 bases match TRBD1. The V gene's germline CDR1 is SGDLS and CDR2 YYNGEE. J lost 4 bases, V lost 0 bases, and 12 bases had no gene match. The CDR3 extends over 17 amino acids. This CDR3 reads CASSVGGPGGILETQYF. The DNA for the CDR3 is TGTGCCAGCAGCGTAGGGGGCCCAGGGGGAATTTTAGAGACCCAGTACTTC.

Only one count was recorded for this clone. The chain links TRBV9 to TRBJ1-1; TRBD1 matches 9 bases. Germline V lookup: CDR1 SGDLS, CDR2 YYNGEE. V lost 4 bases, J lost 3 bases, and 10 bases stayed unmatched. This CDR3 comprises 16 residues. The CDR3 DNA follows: TGTGCCAGCAGCCCCTCGACAGGGGGTTCGTACACTGAAGCTTTCTTT. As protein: CASSPSTGGSYTEAFF. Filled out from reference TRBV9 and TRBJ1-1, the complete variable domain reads DSGVTQTPKHLITATGQRVTLRCSPRSGDLSVYWYQQSLDQGLQFLIQYYNGEERAKGNILERFSAQQFPDLHSELNLSSLELGDSALYFCASSPSTGGSYTEAFFGQGTRLTVV.

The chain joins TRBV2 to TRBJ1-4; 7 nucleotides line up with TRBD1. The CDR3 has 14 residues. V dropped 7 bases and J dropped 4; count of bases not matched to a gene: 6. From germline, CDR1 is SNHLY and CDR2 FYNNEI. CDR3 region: CASKGDSFNEKLFF. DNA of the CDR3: TGTGCCAGCAAGGGGGACAGCTTTAATGAAAAACTGTTTTTT.

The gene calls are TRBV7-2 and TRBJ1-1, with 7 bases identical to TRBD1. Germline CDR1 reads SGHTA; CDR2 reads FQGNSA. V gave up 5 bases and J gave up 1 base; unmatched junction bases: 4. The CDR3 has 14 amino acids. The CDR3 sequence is CASSIRQGNTEAFF. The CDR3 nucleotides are TGTGCCAGCAGCATACGACAGGGGAACACTGAAGCTTTCTTT.

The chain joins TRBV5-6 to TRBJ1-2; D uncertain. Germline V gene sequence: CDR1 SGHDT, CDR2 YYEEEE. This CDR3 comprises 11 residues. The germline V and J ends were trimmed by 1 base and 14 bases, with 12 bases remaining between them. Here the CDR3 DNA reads TGTGCCAGCAGCTTGCAGGTTGATCAGACCTTC. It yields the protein CASSLQVDQTF.

DNA of the CDR3: TGTGCCACCAGCAGAGAATGGCAGGCGAACACCGGGGAGCTGTTTTTT. The encoded protein is CATSREWQANTGELFF. The chain uses TRBV15 and TRBJ2-2, with D uncertain. V gave up 0 bases and J gave up 0 bases, with 8 bases separating them. Germline V gene sequence: CDR1 LNHNV, CDR2 YYDKDF (reference sequence). The CDR3 runs to 16 residues.

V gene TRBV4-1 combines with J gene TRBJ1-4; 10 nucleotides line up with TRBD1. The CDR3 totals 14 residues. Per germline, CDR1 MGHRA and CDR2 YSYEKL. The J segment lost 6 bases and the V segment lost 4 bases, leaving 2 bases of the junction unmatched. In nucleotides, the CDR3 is TGCGCCAGCAGCCGCGGGACAGGGGATGAAAAACTGTTTTTT. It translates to CASSRGTGDEKLFF.

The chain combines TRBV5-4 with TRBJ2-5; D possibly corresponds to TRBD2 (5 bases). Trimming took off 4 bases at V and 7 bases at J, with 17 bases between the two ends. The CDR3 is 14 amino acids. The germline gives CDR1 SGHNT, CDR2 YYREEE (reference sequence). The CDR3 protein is CASSPTDSSLTQYF. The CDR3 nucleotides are TGTGCCAGCAGCCCCACGGACTCATCATTGACCCAGTACTTC.

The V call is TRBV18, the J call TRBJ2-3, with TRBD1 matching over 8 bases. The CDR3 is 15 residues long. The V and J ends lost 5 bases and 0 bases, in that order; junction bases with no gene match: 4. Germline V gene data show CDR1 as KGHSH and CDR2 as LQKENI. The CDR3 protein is CASSARGPSTDTQYF. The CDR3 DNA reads TGTGCCAGCTCAGCCAGGGGGCCTAGCACAGATACGCAGTATTTT.

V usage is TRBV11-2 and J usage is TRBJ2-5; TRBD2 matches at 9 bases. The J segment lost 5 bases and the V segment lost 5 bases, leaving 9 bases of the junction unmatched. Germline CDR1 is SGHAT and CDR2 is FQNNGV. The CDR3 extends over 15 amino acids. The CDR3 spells CASSPYGGGAETQYF. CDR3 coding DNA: TGTGCCAGCAGCCCTTATGGCGGGGGGGCCGAGACCCAGTACTTC.

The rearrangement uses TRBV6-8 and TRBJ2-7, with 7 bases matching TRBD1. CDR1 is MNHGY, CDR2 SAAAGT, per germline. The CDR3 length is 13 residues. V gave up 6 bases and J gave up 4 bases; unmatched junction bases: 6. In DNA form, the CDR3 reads TGTGCCAGCAGCCGGACAGGACCGTACGAGCAGTACGTC. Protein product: CASSRTGPYEQYV.

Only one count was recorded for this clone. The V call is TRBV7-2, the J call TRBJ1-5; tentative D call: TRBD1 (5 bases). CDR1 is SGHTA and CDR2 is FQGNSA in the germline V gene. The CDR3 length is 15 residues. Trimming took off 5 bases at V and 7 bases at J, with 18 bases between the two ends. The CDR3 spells CASSGGLARGQPQHF. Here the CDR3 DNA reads TGTGCCAGCAGCGGGGGACTGGCAAGGGGACAGCCCCAGCATTTT.

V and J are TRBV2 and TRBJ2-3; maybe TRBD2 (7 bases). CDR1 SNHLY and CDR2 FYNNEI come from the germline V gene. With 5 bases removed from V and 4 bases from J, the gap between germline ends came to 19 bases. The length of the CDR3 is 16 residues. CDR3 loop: CASSFMGAGRADTQYF. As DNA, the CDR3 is TGTGCCAGCAGTTTCATGGGGGCAGGGAGGGCAGATACGCAGTATTTT.

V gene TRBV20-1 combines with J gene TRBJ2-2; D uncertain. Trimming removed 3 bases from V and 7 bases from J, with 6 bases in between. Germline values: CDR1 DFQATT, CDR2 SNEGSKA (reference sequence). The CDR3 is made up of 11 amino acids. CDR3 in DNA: TGCAGTGCTAGTAGAGGCGGGGAGCTGTTTTTT. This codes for CSASRGGELFF.